This section outlines one TCR beta chain sequence together with its context. The data are from a study of blood T cell repertoires in COVID-19. Study-level background: The United States, Italy and Spain were the sources of the acute and convalescent COVID-19 samples. PBMCs, B-cell-depleted T cells, or T cells provided the cDNA or gDNA that made up the material.

Per the original methods: The authors estimated nucleated cell counts from reference gene primer amplification. TCRdb keeps only in-frame clones here, not all; method: immunoSEQ multiplex PCR. Clonal size and the V and J genes are those of that table, whereas D and trimming came from the DNA. The sample shows about 140,000 clones, about 76% of them seen only once. The V end was cut by 5 bases, the J end by 4 bases, with 11 bases between. Germline V gene lookup returns CDR1 LGHNT and CDR2 FRNRAP. The CDR3 is 13 residues long. J is TRBJ1-2 and V is TRBV12-5; tentative D call: TRBD1 (6 bases). The sequence derives from a man older than 75 with acute or convalescent COVID-19. Sequencing was carried out using peripheral blood. The CDR3 bases are TGTGCTAGTGGTCACGGACAGAGCTATGGCTACACCTTC. Encoded protein: CASGHGQSYGYTF. Full variable domain (rest looked up from reference TRBV12-5 and TRBJ1-2): DARVTQTPRHKVTEMGQEVTMRCQPILGHNTVFWYRQTMMQGLELLAYFRNRAPLDDSGMPKDRFSAEMPDATLATLKIQPSEPRDSAVYFCASGHGQSYGYTFGSGTRLTVV.